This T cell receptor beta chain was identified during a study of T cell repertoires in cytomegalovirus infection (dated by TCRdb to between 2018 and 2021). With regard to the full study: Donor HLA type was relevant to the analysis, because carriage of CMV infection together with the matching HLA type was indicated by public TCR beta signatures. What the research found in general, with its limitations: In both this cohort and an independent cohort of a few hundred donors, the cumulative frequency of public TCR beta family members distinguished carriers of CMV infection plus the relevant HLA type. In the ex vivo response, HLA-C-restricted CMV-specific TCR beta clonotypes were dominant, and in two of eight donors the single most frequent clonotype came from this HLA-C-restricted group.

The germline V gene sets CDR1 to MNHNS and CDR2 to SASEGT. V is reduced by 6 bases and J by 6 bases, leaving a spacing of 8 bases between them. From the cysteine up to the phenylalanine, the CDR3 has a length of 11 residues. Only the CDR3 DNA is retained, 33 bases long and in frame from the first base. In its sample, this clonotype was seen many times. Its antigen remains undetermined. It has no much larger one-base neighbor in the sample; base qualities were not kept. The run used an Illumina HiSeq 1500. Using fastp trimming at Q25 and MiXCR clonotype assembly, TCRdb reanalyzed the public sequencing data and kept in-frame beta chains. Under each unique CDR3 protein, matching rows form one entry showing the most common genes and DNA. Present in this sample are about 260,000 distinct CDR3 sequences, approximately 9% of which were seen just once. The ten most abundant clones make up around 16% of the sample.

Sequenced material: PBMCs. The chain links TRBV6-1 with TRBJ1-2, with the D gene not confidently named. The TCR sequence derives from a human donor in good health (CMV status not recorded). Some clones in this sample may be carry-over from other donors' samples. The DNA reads TGTGCCAGCAGCCCTGCCCATGGCTACACCTTC. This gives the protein CASSPAHGYTF.